Following are 31 T cell receptor beta chains from one sample sequenced in a study of T cells in Graves' hyperthyroidism and ophthalmopathy. Amplification targeted TCR beta CDR3 regions from RNA transcripts. TCR CDR3 underwent first-round RT-PCR with the HTBI primer set. TCRdb processed the multiplex PCR reads anew with MiXCR; each CDR3 protein has one entry. The sample lists 550,000 to 800,000 distinct CDR3 sequences, roughly 15% occurring once. Source material: blood. The receptor set was obtained from a man between 18 and 29 years old with Graves' hyperthyroidism.

In its sample, this clonotype was seen a few times. V usage is TRBV20-1 and J usage is TRBJ2-6; 7 bases line up with TRBD2. Looked up from germline, CDR1 is DFQATT and CDR2 is SNEGSKA (reference sequence). The CDR3 extends over 16 amino acids. Trimming cost V 3 bases and J 1 base; bases outside gene matches: 6. The CDR3 DNA is TGCAGTGCTAGGATGTTGCGGGGGTCTGGGGCCAACGTCCTGACTTTC. Translation: CSARMLRGSGANVLTF.

A single count supports this clonotype. A read error may produce the germline difference seen at one junction end. DNA of the CDR3: TGTGCCAGCAGCTCCTACTCCGACAATGAGCAGTTCTTC. Its translation: CASSSYSDNEQFF. The chain links TRBV7-9 to TRBJ2-1; no clear D. The CDR3 has 13 amino acids. Germline V gene lookup returns CDR1 SEHNR and CDR2 FQNEAQ (reference sequence). The variable domain in full, with the rest retrieved from reference TRBV7-9 and TRBJ2-1, is DTGVSQNPRHKITKRGQNVTFRCDPISEHNRLYWYRQTLGQGPEFLTYFQNEAQLEKSRLLSDRFSAERPKGSFSTLEIQRTEQGDSAMYLCASSSYSDNEQFFGPGTRLTVL.

The rearrangement links TRBV5-1 to TRBJ1-2, with 8 positions matching TRBD1. This CDR3 comprises 16 residues. Germline trimming cut 4 bases from V and 4 bases from J; bases unmatched to any gene: 12. Germline assignment: CDR1 SGHRS and CDR2 YFSETQ. This CDR3 reads CASSVMTGALVYGYTF. The DNA for the CDR3 is TGCGCCAGCAGCGTCATGACAGGGGCCCTCGTCTATGGCTACACCTTC. The whole variable domain, remainder taken from reference TRBV5-1 and TRBJ1-2, is KAGVTQTPRYLIKTRGQQVTLSCSPISGHRSVSWYQQTPGQGLQFLFEYFSETQRNKGNFPGRFSGRQFSNSRSEMNVSTLELGDSALYLCASSVMTGALVYGYTFGSGTRLTVV.

This clonotype was detected a few times. The V call is TRBV27, the J call TRBJ2-7, with D unclear. V lost 0 bases to trimming and J lost 5 bases, with 8 bases between them. The germline V gene has CDR1 MNHEY and CDR2 SMNVEV (reference sequence). The CDR3 loop spans 13 amino acids. The CDR3 loop is CASSLSQKDEQYF. CDR3 nucleotide sequence: TGTGCCAGCAGTTTATCGCAAAAGGACGAGCAGTACTTC.

This clonotype was counted at least ten times. The rearrangement joins TRBV20-1 to TRBJ2-7; maybe TRBD1 (5 bases). The length of the CDR3 is 14 residues. V lost 0 bases, J lost 3 bases, and 12 bases lay in between. In germline, CDR1 is DFQATT, CDR2 SNEGSKA (reference sequence). CDR3 amino acids: CSAREELQDYEQYF. DNA for the CDR3: TGCAGTGCTAGAGAGGAATTACAGGACTACGAGCAGTACTTC.

This clonotype was seen at least ten times. This chain uses TRBV28 with TRBJ1-1; no definite D call. Germline values: CDR1 MDHEN, CDR2 SYDVKM. CDR3 length: 14 residues. The ends were cut back, 2 bases at V and 0 bases at J, with 7 bases in the middle. The CDR3 region is CASSLGIMNTEAFF. The DNA of the CDR3 is TGTGCCAGCAGTTTAGGGATTATGAACACTGAAGCTTTCTTT.

This clonotype was counted a few times. The chain links TRBV9 to TRBJ2-1, with TRBD1 identical over 8 bases. Germline values: CDR1 SGDLS, CDR2 YYNGEE. Unmatched junction bases numbered 19, after V lost 4 bases and J lost 7 bases. The CDR3 extends over 18 amino acids. The DNA of the CDR3 is TGTGCCAGCAGCAAAGTACCTCGGACAGGGAGGACGCCTAATGAGCAGTTCTTC. Translating it yields CASSKVPRTGRTPNEQFF.

This clonotype was recorded many times. The V call is TRBV18, the J call TRBJ2-3, with a weak D call TRBD2 (5 bases). The CDR3 runs to 14 residues. Germline CDR1 and CDR2: KGHSH and LQKENI. Trimming pared 2 bases from V and 1 base from J, leaving 7 bases between. CDR3 amino acids: CASSPELGTDTQYF. In DNA form, the CDR3 reads TGTGCCAGCTCACCAGAACTAGGCACAGATACGCAGTATTTT. Drawing the rest from reference TRBV18 and TRBJ2-3, the complete variable domain is NAGVMQNPRHLVRRRGQEARLRCSPMKGHSHVYWYRQLPEEGLKFMVYLQKENIIDESGMPKERFSAEFPKEGPSILRIQQVVRGDSAAYFCASSPELGTDTQYFGPGTRLTVL.

This clonotype was seen a handful of times. The chain joins TRBV4-2 to TRBJ2-3; D may be TRBD2 (7 bases). V lost 0 bases and J lost 0, with 19 bases in between. Germline V CDR1 and CDR2: LGHNA, YNFKEQ. This CDR3 spans 19 amino acids. CDR3 loop: CASSQERTAGQLSTDTQYF. The CDR3 DNA sequence: TGTGCCAGCAGCCAAGAAAGGACAGCGGGACAACTAAGCACAGATACGCAGTATTTT.

This clonotype was found many times. The chain has TRBV28 and TRBJ1-1; 7 nucleotides line up with TRBD1. The CDR3 has 12 amino acids. Trimming took 5 bases from V and 6 from J; bases not matched to a gene: 3. Germline values: CDR1 MDHEN, CDR2 SYDVKM. CDR3: CASSPDRPEAFF. The CDR3 DNA reads TGTGCCAGCAGTCCGGACAGGCCTGAAGCTTTCTTT.

This sequence joins TRBV19 and TRBJ1-3; unclear D gene. The CDR3 has 16 amino acids. Germline V gives CDR1 LNHDA, CDR2 SQIVND (reference sequence). Trimming took off 3 bases at V and 2 bases at J, with 14 bases between the two ends. The CDR3 is CASSIGRTFTGNTIYF. CDR3 sequence (DNA): TGTGCCAGTAGTATCGGCCGTACCTTCACTGGAAACACCATATATTTT.

This rearrangement joins TRBV19 to TRBJ1-5; D uncertain. The CDR3 covers 15 residues. Germline values: CDR1 LNHDA, CDR2 SQIVND (reference sequence). V was pared by 3 bases and J by 7 bases, with 16 bases between. The CDR3 loop is CASSISRLTQQPQHF. Written as DNA, the CDR3 is TGTGCCAGTAGTATTTCACGGTTGACGCAGCAGCCCCAGCATTTT.

This clonotype was seen only a few times. V and J are TRBV10-1 and TRBJ2-1; TRBD2 matches 8 bases. Germline V gene lookup returns CDR1 WNHNN and CDR2 SYGVQD (reference sequence). Losses at the gene ends were 2 bases for V and 9 bases for J; bases not matched to a gene: 6. The CDR3 has 14 amino acids. CDR3 DNA: TGCGCCAGCAGTGAGACGGGGGGGGAAAGTGAGCAGTTCTTC. As protein: CASSETGGESEQFF.

This clonotype was observed a few times. A much larger clone differs from this one at a single base, so this may be a read error. The gene calls are TRBV14 and TRBJ1-1; D unclear. Deletions cut 1 base from V and 3 bases from J, with 3 bases between. Germline V CDR1 and CDR2: SGHDN, FVKESK. The length of the CDR3 is 12 residues. CDR3 bases: TGTGCCAGCAGCCAAGGGTACACTGAAGCTTTCTTT. Encoded protein: CASSQGYTEAFF.

This clonotype was counted many times. CDR3 sequence (DNA): TGTGCCAGCAGCGAGCCCGCTAATGAAGCTTTCTTT. Translating it yields CASSEPANEAFF. The V gene is TRBV9, the J gene TRBJ1-1, with unresolved D. Germline CDR1 reads SGDLS; CDR2 reads YYNGEE. The V gene lost 3 bases and the J gene lost 7 bases, with 10 bases spanning the gap. The CDR3 covers 12 residues.

This clonotype has only a few counts. The chain recombines TRBV28 with TRBJ2-1; 9 bases line up with TRBD2. Germline trimming cut 3 bases from V and 8 bases from J; bases unmatched to any gene: 5. The CDR3 is 14 amino acids. Germline CDR1 is MDHEN and CDR2 is SYDVKM. The CDR3 DNA reads as TGTGCCAGCAGTTTCGGGACTAGCATTGATGAGCAGTTCTTC. It is translated as CASSFGTSIDEQFF.

This rearrangement joins TRBV5-1 to TRBJ2-1; D is ambiguous. CDR3 length: 14 amino acids. The V end lost 6 bases, the J end lost 5 bases, and 15 bases lay between the germline ends. Per germline, CDR1 SGHRS and CDR2 YFSETQ. The DNA for the CDR3 is TGCGCCAGCACGGGCAGTACACTCCACAATGAGCAGTTCTTC. It translates to CASTGSTLHNEQFF.

This clonotype was detected only a few times. This chain connects TRBV11-2 to TRBJ2-3; D remains ambiguous. Trimming cost V 1 base and J 0 bases, with 11 bases left between them. CDR1 and CDR2 (germline): SGHAT, FQNNGV. This CDR3 spans 16 amino acids. This CDR3 is CASSLVRAASTDTQYF. The DNA for the CDR3 is TGTGCCAGCAGCTTAGTTAGGGCAGCTAGCACAGATACGCAGTATTTT.

This clonotype has at least ten counts. This chain links TRBV12-3 or TRBV12-4 with TRBJ2-7, with D possibly being TRBD2 (5 bases). The CDR3 covers 15 residues. The V gene lost 4 bases and the J gene lost 0 bases, with 13 bases spanning the gap. The CDR3 loop reads CASSWRQARSYEQYF. Written as DNA, the CDR3 is TGTGCCAGCAGTTGGAGGCAGGCGCGCTCCTACGAGCAGTACTTC.

This clonotype was counted at least ten times. The chain is built from TRBV12-5 and TRBJ1-1; 12 nucleotides align to TRBD1. The CDR3 consists of 18 residues. Trimming at V came to 2 bases and at J to 1 base, leaving 8 bases not matched to a gene. Germline CDR1 LGHNT, CDR2 FRNRAP. CDR3 loop: CASGLTPGTGGANTEAFF. Written as DNA, the CDR3 is TGTGCTAGTGGTTTGACCCCTGGGACAGGGGGCGCGAACACTGAAGCTTTCTTT.

This clonotype was observed many times. This chain connects TRBV18 to TRBJ2-5; D is unresolved. Trimming cost V 0 bases and J 1 base, with 6 bases left between them. This CDR3 region has 14 residues. From germline, CDR1 is KGHSH and CDR2 LQKENI. This CDR3 is CASSPPKFQETQYF. The CDR3 DNA reads TGTGCCAGCTCACCACCCAAGTTCCAAGAGACCCAGTACTTC. Drawing the rest from reference TRBV18 and TRBJ2-5, the complete variable domain is NAGVMQNPRHLVRRRGQEARLRCSPMKGHSHVYWYRQLPEEGLKFMVYLQKENIIDESGMPKERFSAEFPKEGPSILRIQQVVRGDSAAYFCASSPPKFQETQYFGPGTRLLVL.

This clonotype showed up just once. The chain joins TRBV10-3 to TRBJ2-5; D is unclear. Between the trimmed V and J ends, which lost 5 bases and 5 bases, there was a span of 6 bases. There are 11 residues in the CDR3. CDR1 and CDR2 (germline): ENHRY, SYGVKD. The CDR3 sequence is CAISPQETQYF. CDR3 in DNA: TGTGCCATCAGTCCGCAGGAGACCCAGTACTTC.

This rearrangement joins TRBV27 to TRBJ2-7; TRBD2 matches 9 bases. The CDR3 has 14 residues. CDR1 and CDR2 (germline): MNHEY, SMNVEV (reference sequence). V lost 6 bases and J lost 0; bases outside the gene matches: 3. DNA for the CDR3: TGTGCCAGCAGGGCAGCGGGAGGCTCCTACGAGCAGTACTTC. The encoded protein is CASRAAGGSYEQYF.

This clonotype was detected many times. The chain is built from TRBV7-9 and TRBJ2-1; maybe TRBD2 (6 bases). The germline gives CDR1 SEHNR, CDR2 FQNEAQ (reference sequence). This CDR3 contains 15 residues. With 5 bases removed from V and 11 bases from J, the gap between germline ends came to 22 bases. CDR3 coding DNA: TGTGCCAGCAGCCCTACCGGGGGAGGCCTCGCGAAGCAGTTCTTC. Residues: CASSPTGGGLAKQFF.

The chain carries TRBV9 and TRBJ2-1, with D maybe TRBD2 (5 bases). The V gene lost 4 bases and the J gene lost 7 bases, with 12 bases spanning the gap. The CDR3 length is 13 residues. Germline lookup yields CDR1 SGDLS and CDR2 YYNGEE. The CDR3 protein is CASSSTNGNEQFF. The DNA for the CDR3 is TGTGCCAGCAGCTCGACTAATGGAAATGAGCAGTTCTTC.

This clonotype has a count of ten or more. The rearrangement joins TRBV28 to TRBJ2-3; D not certain. V shed 7 bases and J shed 6 bases, with 11 bases lying between them. The CDR3 extends over 12 amino acids. Germline CDR1 and CDR2: MDHEN and SYDVKM. Here the CDR3 DNA reads TGTGCCAGCACCTCACGTCGGGATACGCAGTATTTT. Its translation is CASTSRRDTQYF.

Note on this clonotype: This is likely an artifact of a read error, given a far larger clone one base away. The gene calls are TRBV2 and TRBJ2-5, with TRBD1 matching 8 bases. With 6 bases clipped from V and 5 bases from J, the junction kept 8 bases outside the gene matches. The CDR3 consists of 14 residues. Germline loops: CDR1 SNHLY, CDR2 FYNNEI. The CDR3 loop is CASRPAGGRETQYF. The CDR3 nucleotides are TGTGCCAGCAGGCCCGCAGGGGGCCGGGAGACCCAGTACTTC.

A word on this clonotype: Given a much more abundant clone one base away, this may be a read error. The CDR3 sequence is CSASGRARETQYF. CDR3 coding DNA: TGCAGTGCTAGCGGGAGGGCCAGAGAGACCCAGTACTTC. The chain uses TRBV20-1 and TRBJ2-5, with TRBD2 matching over 8 bases. Germline CDR1 is DFQATT and CDR2 is SNEGSKA (reference sequence). CDR3 length equals 13 residues. V trimming: 3 bases; J trimming: 4 bases; junction bases outside the gene matches: 4.

The chain combines TRBV27 with TRBJ1-5, with D maybe TRBD1 (5 bases). Germline lookup yields CDR1 MNHEY and CDR2 SMNVEV (reference sequence). The CDR3 is 13 residues long. With 3 bases removed from V and 7 bases from J, the gap between germline ends came to 10 bases. The CDR3 DNA reads as TGTGCCAGCAGTTTTGGGGGAGGGCAGCCCCAGCATTTT. The encoded protein is CASSFGGGQPQHF.

This rearrangement joins TRBV7-9 to TRBJ2-5; D assignment may be TRBD1 or TRBD2 (5 bases each). This CDR3 spans 13 amino acids. The ends were cut back, 1 base at V and 7 bases at J, with 10 bases in the middle. Germline CDR1 SEHNR, CDR2 FQNEAQ (reference sequence). The CDR3 bases are TGTGCCAGCAGCTTAGTAGGGGCGGGGACCCAGTACTTC. This gives the protein CASSLVGAGTQYF.

The chain couples TRBV6-2 or TRBV6-3 to TRBJ2-2, with no clear D. Germline lookup yields CDR1 MNHEY and CDR2 SVGEGT. With 6 bases removed from V and 5 bases from J, the gap between germline ends came to 13 bases. The CDR3 runs to 14 residues. The DNA of the CDR3 is TGTGCCAGCAGCCCGGGTTTGCCTACCGGGGAGCTGTTTTTT. Encoded protein: CASSPGLPTGELFF.